The 31 T cell receptor beta chains below come from one sample, sequenced in a study of blood T cells in healthy people across ages. The authors ran a second PCR of about 6 to 11 cycles using a sample-barcoded 5' primer and a J-beta primer mix. TCRdb independently ran MiXCR on the 5' RACE reads; one entry per CDR3 protein. The table has fewer than 1.5 million distinct CDR3 sequences, around 39% seen once; the top ten hold roughly 7.9%. The sequencing input was blood. These receptors were collected from a woman younger than 35 in good health.

This clonotype has more than one count but fewer than ten. This chain links TRBV5-1 with TRBJ2-3; the D is unclear. V was clipped by 4 bases and J by 4 bases, with 10 bases between them. The germline V gene encodes CDR1 SGHRS and CDR2 YFSETQ. CDR3 length: 13 amino acids. CDR3 coding DNA: TGCGCCAGCAGCCTGCCGGAGCCAGATACGCAGTATTTT. Its protein is CASSLPEPDTQYF.

This clonotype was recorded a few times. The rearrangement links TRBV4-2 to TRBJ2-7; D is possibly TRBD1 (6 bases). Germline CDR1 LGHNA, CDR2 YNFKEQ. V was shortened by 2 bases and J by 2 bases, with 13 bases between the two germline ends. The CDR3 is 15 residues long. For the CDR3, the DNA is TGTGCCAGCAGCCAACCAGGGGCGGAGCCCTACGAGCAGTACTTC. The encoded protein is CASSQPGAEPYEQYF.

This chain joins TRBV27 and TRBJ1-2, with 7 bases identical to TRBD1. The CDR3 extends over 14 amino acids. With 4 bases clipped from V and 7 bases from J, the junction kept 9 bases outside the gene matches. CDR1 and CDR2 from the germline V gene are MNHEY and SMNVEV (reference sequence). The CDR3 region has the DNA TGTGCCAGCAGTTCCTTGACAGGGCGAGGTGGCTACACCTTC. Residues: CASSSLTGRGGYTF.

The chain has TRBV5-1 and TRBJ2-5; TRBD2 aligns across 13 bases. The CDR3 has 17 amino acids. The ends lost 0 bases at V and 3 bases at J; junction bases unmatched: 5. Per germline, CDR1 SGHRS and CDR2 YFSETQ. The CDR3 nucleotides read TGCGCCAGCAGCTTGGGGGGGACTAGCGGGAAGAAAGAGACCCAGTACTTC. Translating gives CASSLGGTSGKKETQYF.

The chain joins TRBV28 to TRBJ1-2, with TRBD1 as a possible D gene (5 bases). The CDR3 runs 17 residues. Germline CDR1 and CDR2: MDHEN and SYDVKM. V shed 2 bases and J shed 5 bases, with 21 bases lying between them. The CDR3 protein is CASSLGASGELTYGYTF. CDR3 coding DNA: TGTGCCAGCAGTTTAGGGGCTTCGGGGGAGTTGACTTATGGCTACACCTTC.

This clonotype has at least ten counts. The CDR3 loop reads CASSFRTEAFF. The CDR3 bases are TGTGCCAGCAGCTTTAGGACTGAAGCTTTCTTT. The chain links TRBV7-2 to TRBJ1-1; no reliable D call. This CDR3 has 11 amino acids. Germline V CDR1 and CDR2: SGHTA, FQGNSA. Trimming left V 3 bases short and J 5 bases short, with 4 bases between.

The chain employs TRBV6-6 and TRBJ1-2; 9 bases agree with TRBD1. V dropped 5 bases and J dropped 6; count of bases not matched to a gene: 7. This CDR3 comprises 14 residues. Germline V gene data show CDR1 as MNHNY and CDR2 as SVGAGI (reference sequence). The CDR3 sequence: CASSTAGQGNGYTF. CDR3 DNA: TGTGCCAGCAGTACCGCGGGACAGGGCAATGGCTACACCTTC.

V usage is TRBV4-2 and J usage is TRBJ1-2, with a possible D match to TRBD1 (6 bases). V dropped 1 base and J dropped 4 bases, with 13 bases sitting between them. Germline lookup yields CDR1 LGHNA and CDR2 YNFKEQ. The CDR3 has 15 residues. The CDR3 DNA follows: TGTGCCAGCAGCCAAGTGGACCGGGACACCTATGGCTACACCTTC. Translated: CASSQVDRDTYGYTF.

The chain is built from TRBV4-1 and TRBJ2-7, with D possibly being TRBD2 (6 bases). This CDR3 spans 16 amino acids. CDR1 and CDR2 from the germline V gene are MGHRA and YSYEKL. V dropped 0 bases and J dropped 2 bases, with 14 bases sitting between them. The CDR3 DNA reads as TGCGCCAGCAGCCAAGAAGGGGCGGGACGGACCTACGAGCAGTACTTC. It translates to CASSQEGAGRTYEQYF.

This chain links TRBV6-1 with TRBJ2-5; 16 bases are shared with TRBD2. This CDR3 comprises 17 residues. With 4 bases clipped from V and 5 bases from J, the junction kept 7 bases outside the gene matches. CDR1 and CDR2 (germline): MNHNS, SASEGT. In DNA, the CDR3 is TGTGCCAGCAGTGGGGGACTAGCGGGGGGGCGTGAGGAGACCCAGTACTTC. This codes for CASSGGLAGGREETQYF.

The chain employs TRBV10-3 and TRBJ2-1; a possible D gene is TRBD2 (6 bases). Matching the DNA end better, TRBJ2-7 makes the J call doubtful. The CDR3 extends over 15 amino acids. Germline lookup yields CDR1 ENHRY and CDR2 SYGVKD. CDR3 loop: CATRDRESSYNEQYF. The CDR3 DNA follows: TGTGCCACCAGAGATCGGGAGAGCTCCTACAATGAGCAGTACTTC.

This rearrangement joins TRBV20-1 to TRBJ2-1; TRBD2 matches at 10 bases. The CDR3 is 19 amino acids. V shed 1 base and J 2 bases; nucleotides not matched to a gene: 14. The V gene's germline CDR1 is DFQATT and CDR2 SNEGSKA (reference sequence). CDR3 sequence (DNA): TGCAGTGCTAGAGGCCTAGCGGGGGATCCGGGAGGCCCCTACAATGAGCAGTTCTTC. This sequence encodes CSARGLAGDPGGPYNEQFF.

V gene TRBV20-1 combines with J gene TRBJ2-4; possibly TRBD2 for D (6 bases). V shed 1 base and J shed 0 bases, with 13 bases lying between them. Per the germline V gene, CDR1 is DFQATT and CDR2 is SNEGSKA (reference sequence). The CDR3 is made up of 16 amino acids. The CDR3 reads CSARAGDPLAKNIQYF. The CDR3, as DNA: TGCAGTGCTAGAGCGGGGGACCCCCTAGCCAAAAACATTCAGTACTTC.

This clonotype came up a few times. The chain joins TRBV7-2 to TRBJ2-1; TRBD2 agrees at 9 bases. Germline V CDR1 and CDR2: SGHTA, FQGNSA. The CDR3 consists of 15 residues. V was pared by 1 base and J by 7 bases, with 5 bases of the junction left unmatched. The CDR3 DNA reads TGTGCCAGCAGCTTAGAACGGACTAGCGCGAATGAGCAGTTCTTC. Translation: CASSLERTSANEQFF. Looking up the rest from reference TRBV7-2 and TRBJ2-1 gives the full variable domain: GAGVSQSPSNKVTEKGKDVELRCDPISGHTALYWYRQSLGQGLEFLIYFQGNSAPDKSGLPSDRFSAERTGGSVSTLTIQRTQQEDSAVYLCASSLERTSANEQFFGPGTRLTVL.

This clonotype was picked up many times. CDR3 nucleotide sequence: TGTGCCAGCAGCTTAGATTCCATGGTTAATGAGCAGTTCTTC. Its translation: CASSLDSMVNEQFF. This chain joins TRBV7-2 and TRBJ2-1; D unresolved. The germline gives CDR1 SGHTA, CDR2 FQGNSA. The CDR3 has 14 residues. V shed 1 base and J shed 7 bases, with 11 bases lying between them.

Of note for this clonotype: One junction end does not reproduce the germline sequence, and a read error may be involved. CDR3 DNA: TGTGCCAGTCGCGCTTCTCCGGGACAGACCAGCCCAATCTACGGGCAGTACTTC. This codes for CASRASPGQTSPIYGQYF. V and J are TRBV25-1 and TRBJ2-7, with TRBD1 identical over 7 bases. The germline gives CDR1 MGHDK, CDR2 SYGVNS. The CDR3 covers 18 residues.

The chain couples TRBV2 to TRBJ1-1; D remains unclear. Trimming removed 1 base at V and 4 bases at J, with 10 bases between. The CDR3 sequence is 14 residues long. Per the germline V gene, CDR1 is SNHLY and CDR2 is FYNNEI. As DNA, the CDR3 is TGTGCCAGCAGTGAAGGCGAAGGGTCCACTGAAGCTTTCTTT. It translates to CASSEGEGSTEAFF.

This sequence joins TRBV6-6 and TRBJ2-3, with TRBD2 identical over 9 bases. The CDR3 is 14 residues long. The germline gives CDR1 MNHNY, CDR2 SVGAGI (reference sequence). The J segment lost 5 bases and the V segment lost 2 bases, leaving 2 bases of the junction unmatched. The DNA of the CDR3 is TGTGCCAGCAGTTACCTAGCGGGAAAAGATACGCAGTATTTT. Amino acids: CASSYLAGKDTQYF.

The chain has TRBV2 and TRBJ1-6; maybe TRBD1 (5 bases). The CDR3 consists of 14 residues. Germline values: CDR1 SNHLY, CDR2 FYNNEI. V was clipped by 8 bases and J by 9 bases, with 17 bases between them. CDR3 loop: CASRWQGVGSPLHF. For the CDR3, the DNA is TGTGCCAGCCGATGGCAGGGAGTGGGTTCACCCCTCCACTTT.

This chain connects TRBV7-3 to TRBJ2-1; D unresolved. CDR1 is SGHTA and CDR2 is FQGTGA in the germline V gene. The CDR3 consists of 11 residues. V gave up 6 bases and J gave up 6 bases, with 6 bases separating them. As DNA, the CDR3 is TGTGCCAGCAGGTACGGCAATGAGCAGTTCTTC. It yields the protein CASRYGNEQFF. Using reference TRBV7-3 and TRBJ2-1 for the parts outside the CDR3, the full variable domain is GAGVSQTPSNKVTEKGKYVELRCDPISGHTALYWYRQSLGQGPEFLIYFQGTGAADDSGLPNDRFFAVRPEGSVSTLKIQRTERGDSAVYLCASRYGNEQFFGPGTRLTVL.

This clonotype has ten or more counts. This chain joins TRBV7-3 and TRBJ1-6; D not resolved. Germline CDR1 and CDR2: SGHTA and FQGTGA. The CDR3 contains 12 residues. V was cut by 2 bases and J by 8 bases, with 4 bases left in between. The CDR3: CASSLQDSPLHF. The CDR3 DNA is TGTGCCAGCAGCTTACAGGATTCACCCCTCCACTTT. Using reference TRBV7-3 and TRBJ1-6 for the parts outside the CDR3, the full variable domain is GAGVSQTPSNKVTEKGKYVELRCDPISGHTALYWYRQSLGQGPEFLIYFQGTGAADDSGLPNDRFFAVRPEGSVSTLKIQRTERGDSAVYLCASSLQDSPLHFGNGTRLTVT.

This clonotype was observed once. This clone may be a read error of a much larger clone one base away. CDR3 bases: TGTGCCAGCAGTTATGATGTCGCAGATACGCAGTATTTT. Its protein is CASSYDVADTQYF. This rearrangement joins TRBV6-2 or TRBV6-3 to TRBJ2-3; the D is unclear. CDR1 and CDR2 (germline): MNHEY, SVGEGT. Trimming took 3 bases from V and 4 from J, leaving 8 bases between them. The length of the CDR3 is 13 residues.

This sequence joins TRBV15 and TRBJ2-1; D call uncertain. Germline V CDR1 and CDR2: LNHNV, YYDKDF (reference sequence). Trimming took 0 bases from V and 9 from J, leaving 6 bases between them. The CDR3 consists of 12 residues. CDR3 DNA sequence: TGTGCCACCAGCAGAGATCTGGGTGAGCAGTTCTTC. Protein: CATSRDLGEQFF.

The V gene is TRBV7-9, the J gene TRBJ2-5, with TRBD1 as a possible D gene (8 bases). This CDR3 spans 15 amino acids. V lost 3 bases to trimming and J lost 4 bases, with 15 bases between them. Germline assignment: CDR1 SEHNR and CDR2 FQNEAQ (reference sequence). CDR3: CASSFGTGGVETQYF. DNA of the CDR3: TGTGCCAGCAGCTTCGGCACAGGGGGGGTAGAGACCCAGTACTTC.

J is TRBJ2-7 and V is TRBV20-1, with D perhaps matching TRBD1 (6 bases). The CDR3 runs 14 residues. Trimming took 3 bases from V and 2 from J, leaving 14 bases between them. The germline V gene encodes CDR1 DFQATT and CDR2 SNEGSKA (reference sequence). The CDR3 sequence is CSARGLDSAYEQYF. The CDR3 bases are TGCAGTGCTAGGGGGCTGGACAGCGCCTACGAGCAGTACTTC.

The sample holds a few counts of this clonotype. The gene calls are TRBV5-1 and TRBJ2-7; TRBD2 matches at 9 bases. The CDR3 consists of 15 residues. From germline, CDR1 is SGHRS and CDR2 YFSETQ. With V trimmed by 0 bases and J by 7 bases, 8 bases remained unmatched. CDR3: CASSLGTSAKVEQYF. DNA of the CDR3: TGCGCCAGCAGCTTGGGGACTAGCGCCAAAGTGGAGCAGTACTTC.

The V and J genes are TRBV28 and TRBJ1-2; D is unresolved. The V gene's germline CDR1 is MDHEN and CDR2 SYDVKM. The CDR3 spans 17 residues. V dropped 1 base and J dropped 6 bases, with 21 bases sitting between them. CDR3 sequence reads: CASSLYLILSGGDGYTF. In DNA, the CDR3 is TGTGCCAGCAGTTTATATTTAATTTTAAGCGGCGGAGATGGCTACACCTTC.

This clonotype was observed a single time. Relative to the germline gene, one junction end is altered; a read error may explain this. The chain couples TRBV20-1 to TRBJ2-3, with 12 bases matching TRBD2. There are 14 residues in the CDR3. In germline, CDR1 is DFQATT, CDR2 SNEGSKA (reference sequence). The CDR3 coding sequence is TGCAGTGCAGAACTAGCGGGAGGCACAGCTACGCAGTATTTT. It codes for CSAELAGGTATQYF.

A few counts support this clonotype. The chain links TRBV29-1 to TRBJ1-5, with 7 nucleotides matching TRBD1. CDR3 length: 20 amino acids. The trim removed 2 bases at V and 3 bases at J, leaving 22 bases unmatched. Germline CDR1 SQVTM, CDR2 ANQGSEA. The CDR3 DNA is TGCAGCGTTGAATTAGAGGTCCCCGGGACAGACCGGGGCGACAATCAGCCCCAGCATTTT. Protein sequence: CSVELEVPGTDRGDNQPQHF.

For the CDR3, the DNA is TGTGCCGTAGGAGCGAACACCGGGGAGCTGTTTTTT. This gives the protein CAVGANTGELFF. This sequence joins TRBV6-5 and TRBJ2-2, with unresolved D. Trimming removed 11 bases at V and 0 bases at J, with 7 bases between. The CDR3 has 12 amino acids. From germline, CDR1 is MNHEY and CDR2 SVGAGI.

There are many counts of this clonotype. This chain uses TRBV29-1 with TRBJ2-3, with 9 bases that match TRBD1. Looked up from germline, CDR1 is SQVTM and CDR2 is ANQGSEA. Germline trimming cut 3 bases from V and 1 base from J; bases unmatched to any gene: 8. The CDR3 length is 16 residues. The CDR3 here is CSVELGRDRGTDTQYF. Written as DNA, the CDR3 is TGCAGCGTTGAGCTAGGTCGGGACAGGGGCACAGATACGCAGTATTTT.